One sample yielded the 18 T cell receptor beta chains listed below, sequenced in a study of control samples from healthy donors and cancer patients. Clones were sequenced by immunoSEQ multiplex PCR, and TCRdb holds only the in-frame ones, with some missing. The data hold 150,000 to 200,000 clones, with 90% observed a single time. Sample: blood. The origin of the receptors is a woman between 45 and 60 years old in good health.

The rearrangement uses TRBV5-1 and TRBJ2-7, with a possible D match to TRBD1 (5 bases). CDR3 size: 14 residues. V was pared by 2 bases and J by 5 bases, with 14 bases between. In germline, CDR1 is SGHRS, CDR2 YFSETQ. CDR3 region: CASSFYTVTDEQYF. The CDR3 DNA is TGCGCCAGCAGCTTTTATACTGTGACAGACGAGCAGTACTTC.

The J gene is TRBJ1-2, the V gene TRBV5-6, with TRBD1 as a possible D gene (5 bases). The CDR3 extends over 14 amino acids. Germline V gives CDR1 SGHDT, CDR2 YYEEEE. Trimming removed 5 bases at V and 3 bases at J, with 14 bases between. The CDR3 coding sequence is TGTGCCAGCAGTACTTTGGGGGGTGACTATGGCTACACCTTC. Amino acids: CASSTLGGDYGYTF.

The V and J genes are TRBV4-2 and TRBJ2-3; maybe TRBD2 (6 bases). V lost 1 base to trimming and J lost 5 bases, with 10 bases between them. The germline CDR1 and CDR2 sequences are LGHNA and YNFKEQ. The CDR3 consists of 14 residues. CDR3 region: CASSQVGGVDTQYF. CDR3 nucleotide sequence: TGTGCCAGCAGCCAAGTTGGAGGGGTAGATACGCAGTATTTT.

The chain recombines TRBV7-2 with TRBJ1-5; a weak D match, TRBD1 (5 bases). Germline V gene data show CDR1 as SGHTA and CDR2 as FQGNSA. CDR3 size: 16 residues. V shed 5 bases and J shed 0 bases, with 14 bases lying between them. The CDR3 DNA reads as TGTGCCAGCAGCCGGGGCGGGTGGTATAGCAATCAGCCCCAGCATTTT. It codes for CASSRGGWYSNQPQHF. The whole variable domain, remainder taken from reference TRBV7-2 and TRBJ1-5, is GAGVSQSPSNKVTEKGKDVELRCDPISGHTALYWYRQSLGQGLEFLIYFQGNSAPDKSGLPSDRFSAERTGGSVSTLTIQRTQQEDSAVYLCASSRGGWYSNQPQHFGDGTRLSIL.

This chain uses TRBV5-1 with TRBJ2-1; 10 nucleotides line up with TRBD2. CDR1 is SGHRS, CDR2 YFSETQ, per germline. The CDR3 has 17 amino acids. V lost 0 bases to trimming and J lost 2 bases; unmatched junction nucleotides: 5. CDR3 nucleotides: TGCGCCAGCAGCTTGGGGATACTAGCGGGACCCTACAATGAGCAGTTCTTC. This gives the protein CASSLGILAGPYNEQFF. Full variable domain (rest looked up from reference TRBV5-1 and TRBJ2-1): KAGVTQTPRYLIKTRGQQVTLSCSPISGHRSVSWYQQTPGQGLQFLFEYFSETQRNKGNFPGRFSGRQFSNSRSEMNVSTLELGDSALYLCASSLGILAGPYNEQFFGPGTRLTVL.

This chain joins TRBV2 and TRBJ1-6; 8 bases are a match to TRBD1. CDR1 and CDR2 from the germline V gene are SNHLY and FYNNEI. The junction had 4 bases not matched to a gene; V was cut back by 6 bases and J by 6 bases. The CDR3 is 14 residues long. CDR3 in DNA: TGTGCCAGCAGCTACAGGGGGAGTAATTCACCCCTCCACTTT. It yields the protein CASSYRGSNSPLHF.

The chain uses TRBV27 and TRBJ1-4; perhaps TRBD1 as D (5 bases). The germline V gene encodes CDR1 MNHEY and CDR2 SMNVEV (reference sequence). The CDR3 sequence is 15 residues long. V was cut by 5 bases and J by 10 bases, with 20 bases left in between. CDR3 DNA sequence: TGTGCCAGCAGTCTAACCCGGGGGGTATCGGGAAAACTGTTTTTT. Translated, it gives CASSLTRGVSGKLFF.

This chain links TRBV15 with TRBJ2-7; 8 nucleotides agree with TRBD1. This CDR3 spans 18 amino acids. Germline CDR1 LNHNV, CDR2 YYDKDF (reference sequence). The V segment lost 1 base and the J segment 3 bases; nucleotides outside the gene matches: 14. The CDR3 loop is CATSRGRQGQARDYEQYF. CDR3 DNA: TGTGCCACCAGCAGAGGGCGCCAGGGACAGGCGAGGGACTACGAGCAGTACTTC.

The chain joins TRBV4-1 to TRBJ2-3; 11 bases agree with TRBD2. The CDR3 is 17 residues long. CDR1 and CDR2 from the germline V gene are MGHRA and YSYEKL. Trimming at V came to 1 base and at J to 3 bases, leaving 6 bases not matched to a gene. In nucleotides, the CDR3 is TGCGCCAGCAGCCAAGCAAGGCTAGCGGGAGGTACAGATACGCAGTATTTT. Protein product: CASSQARLAGGTDTQYF.

The gene calls are TRBV19 and TRBJ2-3; D is unclear. The CDR3 is 14 amino acids. Germline loops: CDR1 LNHDA, CDR2 SQIVND (reference sequence). With 3 bases removed from V and 0 bases from J, the gap between germline ends came to 7 bases. The CDR3 DNA is TGTGCCAGTAGTATGACTGGAAGCACAGATACGCAGTATTTT. It specifies CASSMTGSTDTQYF.

The chain joins TRBV29-1 to TRBJ1-2, with D unresolved. Looked up from germline, CDR1 is SQVTM and CDR2 is ANQGSEA. The germline V and J ends were trimmed by 3 bases and 4 bases, with 9 bases remaining between them. The CDR3 extends over 12 amino acids. CDR3 loop: CSVDARTYGYTF. CDR3 in DNA: TGCAGCGTTGACGCACGGACCTATGGCTACACCTTC.

This clone was counted between two and nine times. The genes are TRBV18 and TRBJ2-7, with D possibly being TRBD1 (6 bases). CDR3 length equals 14 residues. The V and J ends lost 2 bases and 3 bases respectively, with 11 bases between them. Germline lookup yields CDR1 KGHSH and CDR2 LQKENI. The CDR3 DNA reads as TGTGCCAGCTCACCAACGGGGACAAGCTACGAGCAGTACTTC. Protein product: CASSPTGTSYEQYF. Complete variable domain (other parts from reference TRBV18 and TRBJ2-7): NAGVMQNPRHLVRRRGQEARLRCSPMKGHSHVYWYRQLPEEGLKFMVYLQKENIIDESGMPKERFSAEFPKEGPSILRIQQVVRGDSAAYFCASSPTGTSYEQYFGPGTRLTVT.

This clone was recorded once. The rearrangement uses TRBV2 and TRBJ1-5, with 7 bases aligning to TRBD1. Germline CDR1 reads SNHLY; CDR2 reads FYNNEI. Trimming removed 4 bases from V and 9 bases from J; junction bases left unmatched: 9. CDR3 length: 14 amino acids. CDR3 sequence: CASSGDSRERPQHF. Here the CDR3 DNA reads TGTGCCAGCAGTGGGGACAGTCGCGAGCGGCCCCAGCATTTT.

The chain carries TRBV12-3 or TRBV12-4 and TRBJ1-4; D not certain. CDR3 length: 13 residues. Trimming pared 8 bases from V and 5 bases from J, leaving 12 bases between. DNA of the CDR3: TGTGCCAGCCTCCAGGCCTTCAATGAAAAACTGTTTTTT. Its protein is CASLQAFNEKLFF.

The V call is TRBV9, the J call TRBJ2-2; the D gene is possibly TRBD1 (6 bases). The germline V gene encodes CDR1 SGDLS and CDR2 YYNGEE. V was shortened by 2 bases and J by 0 bases, with 11 bases between the two germline ends. The CDR3 contains 16 residues. The DNA for the CDR3 is TGTGCCAGCAGCGTCCGGACAGACGCGAACACCGGGGAGCTGTTTTTT. Translated: CASSVRTDANTGELFF.

This chain links TRBV5-1 with TRBJ2-7, with D tentatively TRBD1 (6 bases). The CDR3 length is 12 residues. Trimming took off 0 bases at V and 5 bases at J, with 6 bases between the two ends. Germline loops: CDR1 SGHRS, CDR2 YFSETQ. The CDR3 DNA follows: TGCGCCAGCAGCTTGGCAGGGGACGAGCAGTACTTC. This translates into CASSLAGDEQYF.

The chain has TRBV4-3 and TRBJ1-2; D not certain. This CDR3 comprises 15 residues. Trimming left V 0 bases short and J 8 bases short, with 16 bases between. The germline CDR1 and CDR2 sequences are LGHNA and YSLEER. The CDR3 region has the DNA TGCGCCAGCAGCCAAGATAGTGCCCCGGGGAGGGGCTACACCTTC. The encoded protein is CASSQDSAPGRGYTF.

This chain connects TRBV18 to TRBJ1-2; TRBD1 matches 8 bases. Germline V gene lookup returns CDR1 KGHSH and CDR2 LQKENI. V gave up 6 bases and J gave up 4 bases; unmatched junction bases: 7. This CDR3 spans 14 amino acids. The CDR3 DNA sequence: TGTGCCAGCTCGACAGGGGCCCTCCTCTATGGCTACACCTTC. The encoded protein is CASSTGALLYGYTF.